The 14 T cell receptor beta chains presented below share a single source sample, sequenced in a study of response to subunit inactivated influenza vaccine. TCRdb ran MiXCR on the RT-PCR reads and lists one entry per CDR3 protein. The sample lists hundreds of thousands of distinct CDR3 sequences; around 16% were seen once. Source: PBMCs from blood, taken 11 to 12 days after vaccination. The origin of the receptors is a man aged 50 to 60 who received an inactivated influenza vaccine.

This clonotype appeared many times. The V gene is TRBV5-1, the J gene TRBJ2-3; D remains unclear. CDR1 and CDR2 (germline): SGHRS, YFSETQ. V was pared by 0 bases and J by 4 bases, with 6 bases between. The CDR3 covers 13 residues. This CDR3 is CASSLDGSDTQYF. The CDR3 DNA is TGCGCCAGCAGCTTGGACGGGTCAGATACGCAGTATTTT. The complete variable domain, with remaining parts taken from reference TRBV5-1 and TRBJ2-3, reads KAGVTQTPRYLIKTRGQQVTLSCSPISGHRSVSWYQQTPGQGLQFLFEYFSETQRNKGNFPGRFSGRQFSNSRSEMNVSTLELGDSALYLCASSLDGSDTQYFGPGTRLTVL.

The V call is TRBV6-5, the J call TRBJ2-1; 7 positions match TRBD1. CDR3 size: 15 residues. CDR1 and CDR2 from the germline V gene are MNHEY and SVGAGI. V lost 0 bases to trimming and J lost 5 bases; unmatched junction nucleotides: 4. The DNA for the CDR3 is TGTGCCAGCAGTTACTCTGTGACAGGGCACAATGAGCAGTTCTTC. Its translation is CASSYSVTGHNEQFF.

The rearrangement joins TRBV29-1 to TRBJ2-3; TRBD2 aligns across 15 bases. The J segment lost 4 bases and the V segment lost 7 bases, leaving 3 bases of the junction unmatched. The length of the CDR3 is 14 residues. The germline V gene encodes CDR1 SQVTM and CDR2 ANQGSEA. The CDR3 region is CSAGLAGGPDTQYF. In DNA, the CDR3 is TGCAGCGCTGGACTAGCGGGGGGGCCAGATACGCAGTATTTT.

This clonotype showed up just a few times. The chain employs TRBV25-1 and TRBJ2-3, with 10 bases lining up with TRBD2. J gave up 5 bases and V 4 bases, and 6 bases lay outside the gene matches. Looked up from germline, CDR1 is MGHDK and CDR2 is SYGVNS. The CDR3 is 15 residues long. CDR3 in amino acids: CASSALAGDQDTQYF. The CDR3 nucleotides are TGTGCCAGCAGTGCCCTAGCGGGGGATCAAGATACGCAGTATTTT.

This clonotype was observed at least ten times. The chain uses TRBV20-1 and TRBJ2-1, with D perhaps matching TRBD1 (6 bases). Trimming removed 1 base at V and 7 bases at J, with 14 bases between. The CDR3 consists of 14 residues. The germline CDR1 and CDR2 sequences are DFQATT and SNEGSKA (reference sequence). The CDR3 DNA reads TGCAGTGCTAGAGGCGGGTCAGGGGCGAATGAGCAGTTCTTC. Protein product: CSARGGSGANEQFF.

V is TRBV5-1 and J is TRBJ2-7, with 7 bases fitting TRBD1. The CDR3 is 21 residues long. The germline gives CDR1 SGHRS, CDR2 YFSETQ. V shed 4 bases and J 5 bases; nucleotides not matched to a gene: 30. This CDR3 is CASSKVGQLVEKQGWQDEQYF. CDR3 coding DNA: TGCGCCAGCAGCAAGGTCGGCCAACTGGTTGAAAAACAGGGGTGGCAGGACGAGCAGTACTTC.

The gene calls are TRBV12-3 or TRBV12-4 and TRBJ2-5; 11 bases match TRBD2. The CDR3 extends over 15 amino acids. V lost 4 bases and J lost 5; bases outside the gene matches: 6. The CDR3 region has the DNA TGTGCCAGCAGTTGGCTGACTAGCGGGGTGGAGACCCAGTACTTC. It codes for CASSWLTSGVETQYF.

The table lists this clonotype with a count of one. V is TRBV6-5 and J is TRBJ2-5; 7 nucleotides match TRBD1. There are 14 residues in the CDR3. The junction had 5 bases not matched to a gene; V was cut back by 2 bases and J by 5 bases. Germline CDR1 MNHEY, CDR2 SVGAGI. The DNA for the CDR3 is TGTGCCAGCAGTTACACCACAGGGGTTGAGACCCAGTACTTC. This encodes CASSYTTGVETQYF.

The V call is TRBV4-1, the J call TRBJ2-5; 9 nucleotides match TRBD1. The CDR3 consists of 16 residues. CDR1 is MGHRA and CDR2 is YSYEKL in the germline V gene. Trimming took 1 base from V and 0 from J; bases not matched to a gene: 3. CDR3 amino acids: CASSQGGTGHQETQYF. The CDR3 DNA sequence: TGCGCCAGCAGCCAAGGAGGGACAGGGCACCAAGAGACCCAGTACTTC.

This clonotype was seen ten or more times. The chain couples TRBV7-8 to TRBJ2-5, with 8 bases identical to TRBD1. V lost 6 bases, J lost 1 base, and 1 base stayed unmatched. The length of the CDR3 is 13 residues. Germline assignment: CDR1 SGHVS and CDR2 FQNEAQ. The CDR3 bases are TGTGCCAGCAGTGGACAGGGCCAAGAGACCCAGTACTTC. This sequence encodes CASSGQGQETQYF. Drawing the rest from reference TRBV7-8 and TRBJ2-5, the complete variable domain is GAGVSQSPRYKVAKRGQDVALRCDPISGHVSLFWYQQALGQGPEFLTYFQNEAQLDKSGLPSDRFFAERPEGSVSTLKIQRTQQEDSAVYLCASSGQGQETQYFGPGTRLLVL.

This clonotype appeared once. The chain uses TRBV6-2 or TRBV6-3 and TRBJ1-2; TRBD1 matches at 7 bases. V gave up 3 bases and J gave up 8 bases; unmatched junction bases: 15. The CDR3 sequence is 16 residues long. CDR1 MNHEY and CDR2 SVGEGT come from the germline V gene. The DNA for the CDR3 is TGTGCCAGCAGTTATCAGCCGGGACAGCCACGAGTGGGCTACACCTTC. Amino acid sequence: CASSYQPGQPRVGYTF.

The chain uses TRBV11-1 and TRBJ2-1; 14 bases line up with TRBD2. Germline V CDR1 and CDR2: SGHAT, FQDESV (reference sequence). The CDR3 is 19 residues long. V trimming: 6 bases; J trimming: 4 bases; junction bases outside the gene matches: 14. Here the CDR3 reads CASSRTSGGSLQIYNEQFF. The CDR3 bases are TGTGCCAGCAGTCGGACTAGCGGGGGGAGCCTACAAATTTACAATGAGCAGTTCTTC.

V usage is TRBV6-4 and J usage is TRBJ2-1, with TRBD2 identical over 9 bases. Losses at the gene ends were 4 bases for V and 2 bases for J; bases not matched to a gene: 0. CDR3 length equals 14 residues. Germline V lookup: CDR1 MRHNA, CDR2 SNTAGT. The CDR3 DNA reads as TGTGCCAGCAGTGTAGCGGGAGCCTACAATGAGCAGTTCTTC. Translated: CASSVAGAYNEQFF.

There are a few counts of this clonotype. The CDR3 protein is CASSLVRASQETQYF. The CDR3 coding sequence is TGTGCCAGCAGCTTAGTGAGAGCGAGTCAAGAGACCCAGTACTTC. The chain uses TRBV7-2 and TRBJ2-5; D gene ambiguous. The CDR3 consists of 15 residues. V was clipped by 1 base and J by 2 bases, with 11 bases between them. Germline V gene lookup returns CDR1 SGHTA and CDR2 FQGNSA.